This T cell receptor (beta chain) is from a study of cytomegalovirus exposure and HLA in healthy donors. Trimming removed 1 base from V and 1 base from J, with 4 bases in between. Germline CDR1 reads MGHRA; CDR2 reads YSYEKL. The CDR3 runs to 13 residues. PCR was performed using 60 Vbeta and 13 Jbeta primers. Using immunoSEQ multiplex PCR, the repertoire was profiled, and TCRdb retains in-frame clones only, with some absent. The table lists tens of thousands of clones, 63% of them singletons, with 6% to 6.5% in the top ten. The V and J genes are TRBV4-1 and TRBJ2-5; D uncertain. Sequencing was carried out using PBMCs. The TCR comes from a woman aged 30 to 39 in good health and CMV-seronegative. The CDR3 loop reads CASSQGPQETQYF. Written as DNA, the CDR3 is TGCGCCAGCAGCCAAGGGCCCCAAGAGACCCAGTACTTC.